A single sample is the source of the 27 T cell receptor beta chains below, sequenced in a study of blood T cells in healthy people across ages. Primed by a sample-barcoded 5' primer and a J-beta primer mix, a second PCR proceeded for roughly 7 to 12 cycles. TCRdb analysed the 5' RACE reads with MiXCR anew, one entry per CDR3 protein. The table has approximately 680,000 distinct CDR3 sequences, about 32% seen once. The sequencing input was blood. The receptor source for this set is an elderly woman in good health.

Many counts were recorded for this clonotype. V and J are TRBV6-6 and TRBJ2-7; the D call may be TRBD1 or TRBD2 (5 bases each). The V and J ends lost 6 bases and 4 bases respectively, with 22 bases between them. Germline lookup yields CDR1 MNHNY and CDR2 SVGAGI (reference sequence). There are 16 residues in the CDR3. The CDR3: CASRPGMGPGSYEQYF. Here the CDR3 DNA reads TGTGCCAGCAGACCTGGGATGGGACCGGGTTCTTACGAGCAGTACTTC.

The V gene is TRBV27, the J gene TRBJ2-1, with unresolved D. V was trimmed by 7 bases and J by 4 bases, leaving 14 bases between them. This CDR3 has 14 residues. Germline V gene sequence: CDR1 MNHEY, CDR2 SMNVEV (reference sequence). For the CDR3, the DNA is TGTGCCAGCAAGTTGGAGATGGGATACAATGAGCAGTTCTTC. It yields the protein CASKLEMGYNEQFF.

In this sample, this clonotype turned up many times. The chain combines TRBV6-5 with TRBJ2-3, with 11 bases aligning to TRBD2. The V segment lost 6 bases and the J segment 2 bases; nucleotides outside the gene matches: 4. This CDR3 region has 15 residues. Germline CDR1 and CDR2: MNHEY and SVGAGI. The CDR3 DNA sequence: TGTGCCAGCAGACTAGCGGGGGCCTACACAGATACGCAGTATTTT. This gives the protein CASRLAGAYTDTQYF.

This clonotype was counted many times. V usage is TRBV20-1 and J usage is TRBJ1-2, with TRBD1 as a possible D gene (5 bases). V lost 4 bases and J lost 8, with 14 bases in between. There are 12 residues in the CDR3. In germline, CDR1 is DFQATT, CDR2 SNEGSKA (reference sequence). The CDR3 DNA is TGCAGTGCTAACAGGCGATCTCCCGGCTACACCTTC. Residues: CSANRRSPGYTF.

About this clonotype itself: This may come from a read error, since a much larger clone is one base off. This sequence joins TRBV20-1 and TRBJ2-7; D is uncertain. This CDR3 is built from 15 residues. V was cut by 1 base and J by 6 bases, with 19 bases left in between. CDR1 and CDR2 from the germline V gene are DFQATT and SNEGSKA (reference sequence). The CDR3 is CSARGDLDLLGEQYF. CDR3 in DNA: TGCAGTGCTAGAGGTGACCTTGACTTATTAGGCGAGCAGTACTTC.

As to this clonotype: A much larger clone is a single base away; this may be a read error. V gene TRBV7-2 combines with J gene TRBJ2-1; the D gene is possibly TRBD1 (6 bases). V was cut by 2 bases and J by 15 bases, with 17 bases left in between. Germline V lookup: CDR1 SGHTA, CDR2 FQGNSA. This CDR3 comprises 13 residues. The CDR3, as DNA: TGTGCCAGCAGCTTAATGGGGGCCCTTAGTCCGTTCTTC. Its translation: CASSLMGALSPFF.

In the case of this clonotype: This sequence may be a read error, since a much larger clone differs from it by one base. The CDR3 DNA is TGTGTCAGCAACAGACTAGGCTCGAATTCTGAGACCCAGTACTTC. Its protein product is CVSNRLGSNSETQYF. V usage is TRBV9 and J usage is TRBJ2-7, with D tentatively TRBD2 (6 bases). The DNA end lines up better with TRBJ2-5; the J call may be wrong. Looked up from germline, CDR1 is SGDLS and CDR2 is YYNGEE. The CDR3 spans 15 residues.

There are a few counts of this clonotype. This sequence may be a read error, since a much larger clone differs from it by one base. The rearrangement joins TRBV7-9 to TRBJ2-7, with 7 bases matching TRBD2. The CDR3 runs 17 residues. The trim removed 1 base at V and 1 base at J, leaving 10 bases unmatched. Germline CDR1 and CDR2: SEHNR and FQNEAQ (reference sequence). CDR3 DNA sequence: TGTGCCAGCAGCTTAGGGGATCGAGCGGGGAGATCCTACGAGCAGTACTTC. Its translation: CASSLGDRAGRSYEQYF.

This clonotype was counted at least ten times. J is TRBJ2-1 and V is TRBV27, with D maybe TRBD2 (6 bases). V dropped 2 bases and J dropped 6 bases, with 14 bases sitting between them. The CDR3 contains 15 residues. CDR1 is MNHEY, CDR2 SMNVEV, per germline (reference sequence). The CDR3 loop is CASSLRGYRGNEQFF. The CDR3 coding sequence is TGTGCCAGCAGTTTACGGGGGTATAGAGGCAATGAGCAGTTCTTC.

The J gene is TRBJ2-4, the V gene TRBV18, with a weak D call TRBD1 (6 bases). The CDR3 length is 16 residues. CDR1 and CDR2 (germline): KGHSH, LQKENI. V lost 6 bases to trimming and J lost 9 bases, with 24 bases between them. CDR3 nucleotide sequence: TGTGCCAGCTCGATTTTAGAAGACAGGAAGGGGAGCATTCAGTACTTC. Translation: CASSILEDRKGSIQYF.

The sample holds one count of this clonotype. A clone one base away is much larger, so this may be a read error. This chain links TRBV12-3 or TRBV12-4 with TRBJ2-2, with 13 bases identical to TRBD2. The CDR3 is 15 amino acids. V gave up 5 bases and J gave up 7 bases; unmatched junction bases: 4. The CDR3 bases are TGTGCCAGCAGTCCGGGACTAGCGGGGAGCGGGGAGCTGTTTTTT. Protein: CASSPGLAGSGELFF.

This clonotype was counted ten times or more. CDR3 nucleotide sequence: TGTGCCAGCAGCTTAGGCGCCGGGGCGACTGGCATTCAGTACTTC. As protein: CASSLGAGATGIQYF. The rearrangement links TRBV11-2 to TRBJ2-4, with D perhaps TRBD1 or TRBD2 (5 bases each). This CDR3 region has 15 residues. V was shortened by 1 base and J by 9 bases, with 16 bases between the two germline ends. The V gene's germline CDR1 is SGHAT and CDR2 FQNNGV.

This clonotype was found many times. The gene calls are TRBV6-1 and TRBJ2-3; possible D gene TRBD1, 5 bases. The CDR3 is 16 amino acids. Looked up from germline, CDR1 is MNHNS and CDR2 is SASEGT. V was cut by 6 bases and J by 0 bases, with 16 bases left in between. In nucleotides, the CDR3 is TGTGCCAGCAGGATATATCAACAGGTTAGCACAGATACGCAGTATTTT. Protein sequence: CASRIYQQVSTDTQYF.

With regard to this clonotype: It may be a read error: a sequence one base away is much more abundant. The genes are TRBV27 and TRBJ2-7, with D tentatively TRBD1 (6 bases). The J call may not be correct, given that the DNA end is closer to TRBJ2-4. Germline values: CDR1 MNHEY, CDR2 SMNVEV (reference sequence). This CDR3 spans 15 amino acids. CDR3 amino acids: CAGSQGRGAKNIQYF. The CDR3 DNA sequence: TGTGCCGGCAGTCAGGGTAGGGGGGCCAAAAACATTCAGTACTTC.

The rearrangement links TRBV29-1 to TRBJ2-4; 10 bases agree with TRBD2. Gene TRBJ2-7 matches the end of the DNA better, so the J call may be wrong. The CDR3 length is 13 residues. The germline CDR1 and CDR2 sequences are SQVTM and ANQGSEA. Here the CDR3 DNA reads TGCAGCGTTGGGACTAGCGGCGGCTACGAGCAGTACTTC. It specifies CSVGTSGGYEQYF.

On this clonotype itself: This may stem from a read error, because a much larger clone lies one nucleotide away. Written as DNA, the CDR3 is TGTGCCAGCAGGGGACTGCTGGCGACCGGGGAGCTGTTTTTT. Protein: CASRGLLATGELFF. The rearrangement links TRBV4-2 to TRBJ2-2, with D maybe TRBD2 (6 bases). The CDR3 runs to 14 residues. The ends were cut back, 6 bases at V and 5 bases at J, with 13 bases in the middle. Germline V lookup: CDR1 LGHNA, CDR2 YNFKEQ.

This clonotype was observed once. The J gene is TRBJ2-7, the V gene TRBV4-3; 10 bases match TRBD1. The CDR3 runs to 16 residues. CDR1 is LGHNA, CDR2 YSLEER, per germline. Trimming cost V 5 bases and J 1 base; bases outside gene matches: 8. As DNA, the CDR3 is TGCGCCAGCAGCTTCTCCGGGACAGGGGAATCCTACGAGCAGTACTTC. It translates to CASSFSGTGESYEQYF.

This chain links TRBV20-1 with TRBJ2-7; 13 nucleotides line up with TRBD2. Germline CDR1 reads DFQATT; CDR2 reads SNEGSKA (reference sequence). V shed 6 bases, J shed 0 bases, and the junction held 20 bases outside the gene matches. The CDR3 runs 20 residues. This CDR3 is CSAVGEFWTSGGDSSYEQYF. The CDR3 DNA reads TGCAGTGCCGTAGGAGAGTTTTGGACTAGCGGGGGTGATAGCTCCTACGAGCAGTACTTC.

The chain links TRBV29-1 to TRBJ2-3; D may match TRBD1 or TRBD2 (6 bases each). The V gene lost 4 bases and the J gene lost 6 bases, with 14 bases spanning the gap. Germline CDR1 is SQVTM and CDR2 is ANQGSEA. The CDR3 has 13 residues. CDR3 DNA sequence: TGCAGCGTTGGGGGGGCGTACGGTGATACGCAGTATTTT. This translates into CSVGGAYGDTQYF.

The chain links TRBV27 to TRBJ1-4; D is perhaps TRBD1 (6 bases). Trimming pared 10 bases from V and 13 bases from J, leaving 22 bases between. CDR1 is MNHEY and CDR2 is SMNVEV in the germline V gene (reference sequence). CDR3 length: 13 amino acids. The CDR3 region is CATKSTPQGGLFF. The CDR3 coding sequence is TGTGCCACCAAGTCAACTCCGCAAGGGGGACTGTTTTTT.

This clonotype was detected only a few times. This rearrangement joins TRBV7-6 to TRBJ2-7; unclear D gene. The CDR3 is 17 amino acids. Looked up from germline, CDR1 is SGHVS and CDR2 is FNYEAQ. V lost 2 bases to trimming and J lost 4 bases, with 21 bases between them. CDR3 protein: CASSLNPAGLVVYEQYF. The DNA of the CDR3 is TGTGCCAGCAGCTTAAACCCCGCCGGGTTGGTTGTTTACGAGCAGTACTTC.

This clonotype has a count of ten or more. V gene TRBV6-5 combines with J gene TRBJ2-1, with TRBD1 identical over 7 bases. The germline CDR1 and CDR2 sequences are MNHEY and SVGAGI. CDR3 length: 14 amino acids. V trimming: 7 bases; J trimming: 3 bases; junction bases outside the gene matches: 6. The CDR3 is CASKETGDYNEQFF. The CDR3 DNA follows: TGTGCCAGCAAAGAAACAGGGGACTACAATGAGCAGTTCTTC.

As for this clonotype: This may arise from a read error, as a much more abundant clone is one base away. The chain uses TRBV5-1 and TRBJ1-5; unclear D gene. Germline V gene data show CDR1 as SGHRS and CDR2 as YFSETQ. The CDR3 covers 15 residues. CDR3 sequence reads: CASSLEGYSSQPQHF. CDR3 DNA: TGCGCCAGCAGCTTGGAAGGTTATAGCAGTCAGCCCCAGCATTTT.

The chain employs TRBV6-2 or TRBV6-3 and TRBJ2-5; D is uncertain. Germline V gives CDR1 MNHEY, CDR2 SVGEGT. V lost 0 bases and J lost 5, with 19 bases in between. This CDR3 region has 17 residues. CDR3 amino acids: CASSYSIRRSPRETQYF. CDR3 DNA sequence: TGTGCCAGCAGTTACTCGATTCGACGGAGCCCACGGGAGACCCAGTACTTC.

The chain links TRBV20-1 to TRBJ2-7; 8 bases match TRBD2. Germline V CDR1 and CDR2: DFQATT, SNEGSKA (reference sequence). The CDR3 has 18 residues. The V and J ends lost 0 bases and 0 bases, in that order; junction bases with no gene match: 13. The CDR3 reads CSARDLSPSGSSSYEQYF. CDR3 bases: TGCAGTGCTAGAGATCTAAGCCCTAGCGGGTCTAGCTCCTACGAGCAGTACTTC.

This clonotype has only one observation. This chain joins TRBV7-2 and TRBJ2-3; 12 bases are a match to TRBD2. The CDR3 is 19 amino acids. Per the germline V gene, CDR1 is SGHTA and CDR2 is FQGNSA. The junction had 22 bases not matched to a gene; V was cut back by 5 bases and J by 10 bases. CDR3 amino acids: CASSRELLTSGSWGGAQYF. CDR3 coding DNA: TGTGCCAGCAGCCGAGAGCTGCTGACTAGCGGGAGTTGGGGTGGTGCGCAGTATTTT.

This clonotype was found many times. V is TRBV11-1 and J is TRBJ2-1; D uncertain. Trimming pared 4 bases from V and 2 bases from J, leaving 12 bases between. The CDR3 length is 15 residues. Per germline, CDR1 SGHAT and CDR2 FQDESV (reference sequence). The CDR3 DNA is TGTGCCAGCAGCTCCCTAGAGTCCCCCTACAATGAGCAGTTCTTC. This gives the protein CASSSLESPYNEQFF.